Shown below are 28 T cell receptor beta chains from a single sample sequenced in a study of T-cell memory formation after mild COVID-19. TCRdb re-called the 5' RACE reads through MiXCR, storing one row per CDR3 protein. Here the sample spans 550,000 to 700,000 distinct CDR3 sequences, approximately 19% being singletons. Sequenced sample: PBMCs or a T cell subset sorted from them (not recorded which). The receptors stem from an adult woman who had mild COVID-19 (a few samples of this study predate the infection). Cell type and time point are not known.

This clonotype has more than one count but fewer than ten. The V gene is TRBV3-1, the J gene TRBJ2-4, with 10 nucleotides matching TRBD2. The CDR3 is 16 residues long. V shed 1 base and J 5 bases; nucleotides not matched to a gene: 5. Germline-derived CDR1 and CDR2 are LGHDT and YNNKEL (reference sequence). The CDR3 DNA is TGTGCCAGCAGCCAAGTTCTCCTAGCGGGGGAAAACATTCAGTACTTC. Its protein is CASSQVLLAGENIQYF.

This chain uses TRBV4-3 with TRBJ2-3, with 9 bases fitting TRBD2. CDR1 is LGHNA and CDR2 is YSLEER in the germline V gene. The CDR3 length is 14 residues. Germline trimming cut 3 bases from V and 4 bases from J; bases unmatched to any gene: 2. The CDR3 DNA follows: TGCGCCAGCAGCCAGGGACTAGCAGCAGATACGCAGTATTTT. Residues: CASSQGLAADTQYF.

The chain combines TRBV7-8 with TRBJ2-2, with 9 positions matching TRBD2. The germline gives CDR1 SGHVS, CDR2 FQNEAQ. Trimming at V came to 2 bases and at J to 6 bases, leaving 10 bases not matched to a gene. The CDR3 is 17 residues long. The CDR3 bases are TGTGCCAGCAGCTTACACCCGGGACTAGCATCTGCCGGGGAGCTGTTTTTT. This sequence encodes CASSLHPGLASAGELFF.

This chain links TRBV11-3 with TRBJ2-3; 7 positions agree with TRBD2. Germline CDR1 and CDR2: SGHNT and YENEEA. The ends lost 5 bases at V and 7 bases at J; junction bases unmatched: 15. The CDR3 runs to 16 residues. In DNA, the CDR3 is TGTGCCAGCAGCCCGAGCGGGACCCGAAGTACAAATACGCAGTATTTT. Amino acids: CASSPSGTRSTNTQYF.

This clonotype was observed a few times. This sequence joins TRBV20-1 and TRBJ2-1; 7 nucleotides align to TRBD2. The germline gives CDR1 DFQATT, CDR2 SNEGSKA (reference sequence). The V and J ends lost 1 base and 8 bases, in that order; junction bases with no gene match: 20. The CDR3 is 18 residues long. The CDR3 sequence: CSARVGRLAGTTIYEQFF. CDR3 DNA sequence: TGCAGTGCTAGAGTCGGAAGACTGGCGGGGACTACAATCTATGAGCAGTTCTTC.

This clonotype was seen more than once but under ten times. The genes are TRBV15 and TRBJ2-5; D might be TRBD1 (5 bases). This CDR3 has 15 residues. Looked up from germline, CDR1 is LNHNV and CDR2 is YYDKDF (reference sequence). Trimming shortened V by 7 bases and J by 2 bases, and 17 bases separated the two germline ends. The CDR3 here is CATTARSRVQETQYF. Written as DNA, the CDR3 is TGTGCCACCACCGCCCGCAGCAGGGTACAAGAGACCCAGTACTTC.

The chain employs TRBV6-5 and TRBJ2-7; 13 nucleotides line up with TRBD2. There are 15 residues in the CDR3. J was trimmed by 3 bases and V by 6 bases; bases with no gene match: 5. Germline lookup yields CDR1 MNHEY and CDR2 SVGAGI. The CDR3 DNA sequence: TGTGCCAGCAGCAGACTAGCGGGGGGCAACTACGAGCAGTACTTC. Its translation: CASSRLAGGNYEQYF.

The rearrangement joins TRBV7-2 to TRBJ2-7; the match to TRBD2 covers 14 bases. Germline lookup yields CDR1 SGHTA and CDR2 FQGNSA. V lost 5 bases and J lost 5; bases outside the gene matches: 8. The CDR3 consists of 16 residues. The DNA for the CDR3 is TGTGCCAGCAGCCAACCGACTAGCGGGAGGGGGAACGAGCAGTACTTC. This sequence encodes CASSQPTSGRGNEQYF. Using reference TRBV7-2 and TRBJ2-7 for the parts outside the CDR3, the full variable domain is GAGVSQSPSNKVTEKGKDVELRCDPISGHTALYWYRQSLGQGLEFLIYFQGNSAPDKSGLPSDRFSAERTGGSVSTLTIQRTQQEDSAVYLCASSQPTSGRGNEQYFGPGTRLTVT.

The CDR3 DNA follows: TGTGCCAGCAGTCCTCTACTAGCGGGGAAATACGAGCAGTACTTC. This gives the protein CASSPLLAGKYEQYF. V is TRBV12-3 or TRBV12-4 and J is TRBJ2-7, with 10 positions matching TRBD2. With V trimmed by 5 bases and J by 4 bases, 8 bases remained unmatched. The CDR3 consists of 15 residues.

The V call is TRBV19, the J call TRBJ1-1; 7 positions agree with TRBD1. This CDR3 spans 10 amino acids. J lost 8 bases, V lost 10 bases, and 4 bases had no gene match. Germline V gives CDR1 LNHDA, CDR2 SQIVND (reference sequence). This chain's CDR3 is CATYRGEAFF. The CDR3 DNA follows: TGTGCCACCTACAGGGGCGAAGCTTTCTTT.

This sequence joins TRBV19 and TRBJ2-3, with no clear D. V lost 5 bases, J lost 1 base, and 10 bases lay in between. CDR1 and CDR2 (germline): LNHDA, SQIVND (reference sequence). The CDR3 is 14 residues long. CDR3 amino acids: CASSPVDRTDTQYF. CDR3 bases: TGTGCCAGTAGTCCCGTGGACCGCACAGATACGCAGTATTTT.

The chain has TRBV6-2 or TRBV6-3 and TRBJ1-1; 7 bases agree with TRBD1. From germline, CDR1 is MNHEY and CDR2 SVGEGT. There are 13 residues in the CDR3. V lost 6 bases and J lost 5; bases outside the gene matches: 6. This chain's CDR3 is CASSRGGQTEAFF. As DNA, the CDR3 is TGTGCCAGCAGCAGGGGGGGGCAGACTGAAGCTTTCTTT.

The sample holds a few counts of this clonotype. This sequence joins TRBV4-2 and TRBJ1-1; the D is unclear. V lost 3 bases and J 2 bases, leaving 4 bases between the germline ends. Germline V gene lookup returns CDR1 LGHNA and CDR2 YNFKEQ. The CDR3 spans 12 residues. DNA for the CDR3: TGTGCCAGCAGCCACGGAAACACTGAAGCTTTCTTT. Protein sequence: CASSHGNTEAFF.

This clonotype was recorded many times. The V and J genes are TRBV11-2 and TRBJ2-3; D is possibly TRBD2 (5 bases). The CDR3 covers 15 residues. Trimming pared 5 bases from V and 3 bases from J, leaving 15 bases between. Germline assignment: CDR1 SGHAT and CDR2 FQNNGV. CDR3 coding DNA: TGTGCCAGCAGCCTCGTGGGAGTTGGGACAGATACGCAGTATTTT. As protein: CASSLVGVGTDTQYF.

There are a few counts of this clonotype. V gene TRBV6-6 combines with J gene TRBJ1-6; no reliable D call. This CDR3 comprises 15 residues. Looked up from germline, CDR1 is MNHNY and CDR2 is SVGAGI (reference sequence). Trimming left V 0 bases short and J 10 bases short, with 13 bases between. The chain's CDR3 is CASSYSKGTTSPLHF. The CDR3 nucleotides read TGTGCCAGCAGTTACTCGAAGGGCACTACGTCACCCCTCCACTTT.

The chain combines TRBV6-5 with TRBJ2-7, with 9 bases fitting TRBD1. Germline assignment: CDR1 MNHEY and CDR2 SVGAGI. CDR3 length equals 15 residues. Germline trimming cut 2 bases from V and 6 bases from J; bases unmatched to any gene: 8. The CDR3 is CASSYISGQGREQYF. CDR3 DNA sequence: TGTGCCAGCAGTTACATTTCGGGACAGGGTCGCGAGCAGTACTTC.

The rearrangement joins TRBV9 to TRBJ2-5; TRBD1 is a possible D gene (5 bases). CDR3 length: 16 amino acids. V shed 0 bases and J shed 4 bases, with 16 bases lying between them. Per the germline V gene, CDR1 is SGDLS and CDR2 is YYNGEE. CDR3: CASSVALGPPGETQYF. CDR3 nucleotide sequence: TGTGCCAGCAGCGTAGCGTTGGGGCCCCCGGGAGAGACCCAGTACTTC.

This clonotype occurred a few times. DNA for the CDR3: TGTGCCACCAGTGAGGCCGGGGCTAGCAGCACAGATACGCAGTATTTT. Protein sequence: CATSEAGASSTDTQYF. The chain carries TRBV24-1 and TRBJ2-3, with D perhaps TRBD1 or TRBD2 (5 bases each). Germline-derived CDR1 and CDR2 are KGHDR and SFDVKD. The V and J ends lost 4 bases and 0 bases respectively, with 13 bases between them. This CDR3 contains 16 residues.

The chain joins TRBV3-1 to TRBJ1-5; no firm D call. CDR1 and CDR2 (germline): LGHDT, YNNKEL (reference sequence). The CDR3 runs 14 residues. Deletions cut 4 bases from V and 4 bases from J, with 11 bases between. CDR3 region: CASSPSNTNQPQHF. The CDR3 coding sequence is TGTGCCAGCAGCCCCTCAAACACAAATCAGCCCCAGCATTTT.

This clonotype turned up a few times. V gene TRBV20-1 combines with J gene TRBJ1-2, with D perhaps matching TRBD1 (5 bases). Between the trimmed V and J ends, which lost 1 base and 8 bases, there was a span of 17 bases. This CDR3 is built from 14 residues. Per germline, CDR1 DFQATT and CDR2 SNEGSKA (reference sequence). This CDR3 is CSARVARAWGGYTF. Here the CDR3 DNA reads TGCAGTGCTAGAGTGGCCAGGGCGTGGGGCGGCTACACCTTC.

The chain links TRBV29-1 to TRBJ1-4; perhaps TRBD1 as D (5 bases). This CDR3 contains 15 residues. The germline V and J ends were trimmed by 0 bases and 3 bases, with 11 bases remaining between them. Germline V gene sequence: CDR1 SQVTM, CDR2 ANQGSEA. Here the CDR3 DNA reads TGCAGCGTTGAAGATCGGAGGGACCCTAATGAAAAACTGTTTTTT. This translates into CSVEDRRDPNEKLFF.

This clonotype came up a few times. The chain is built from TRBV7-9 and TRBJ1-1; 12 bases align to TRBD1. This CDR3 is built from 13 residues. CDR1 SEHNR and CDR2 FQNEAQ come from the germline V gene (reference sequence). V trimming: 6 bases; J trimming: 11 bases; junction bases outside the gene matches: 7. Written as DNA, the CDR3 is TGTGCCAGCAGGTGGGGACAGGGGGCGACCGCTTTCTTT. This codes for CASRWGQGATAFF.

The chain joins TRBV24-1 to TRBJ1-2; D unresolved. V was cut by 3 bases and J by 6 bases, with 10 bases left in between. From germline, CDR1 is KGHDR and CDR2 SFDVKD. The CDR3 is 13 amino acids. The CDR3 spells CATSDKRQDGYTF. The CDR3 region has the DNA TGTGCCACCAGTGATAAACGGCAGGATGGCTACACCTTC.

The rearrangement uses TRBV20-1 and TRBJ2-1; TRBD2 matches at 9 bases. The CDR3 consists of 13 residues. The germline CDR1 and CDR2 sequences are DFQATT and SNEGSKA (reference sequence). CDR3 coding DNA: TGCAGCGCTGAGGCGGGAGGGCCGAATGAGCAGTTCTTC. This sequence encodes CSAEAGGPNEQFF.

The chain couples TRBV5-1 to TRBJ2-1; D is tentatively TRBD1 or TRBD2 (5 bases each). The germline V gene has CDR1 SGHRS and CDR2 YFSETQ. Trimming shortened V by 4 bases and J by 5 bases, and 16 bases separated the two germline ends. The CDR3 covers 15 residues. The CDR3 is CASSLTGTGHNEQFF. In nucleotides, the CDR3 is TGCGCCAGCAGCCTGACCGGGACCGGGCACAATGAGCAGTTCTTC.

The CDR3 loop reads CASRNLRTHFNYGYTF. The DNA for the CDR3 is TGTGCCAGCAGGAACCTGAGAACCCATTTCAACTATGGCTACACCTTC. The J gene is TRBJ1-2, the V gene TRBV6-2 or TRBV6-3; D is unclear. Per the germline V gene, CDR1 is MNHEY and CDR2 is SVGEGT. V dropped 6 bases and J dropped 2 bases, with 19 bases sitting between them. The CDR3 covers 16 residues.

The chain recombines TRBV24-1 with TRBJ2-1; D is unresolved. The CDR3 loop spans 15 amino acids. CDR1 is KGHDR and CDR2 is SFDVKD in the germline V gene. With 6 bases removed from V and 2 bases from J, the gap between germline ends came to 13 bases. This CDR3 is CATSSRGSTYNEQFF. The CDR3 region has the DNA TGTGCCACCAGTTCGAGAGGATCCACCTACAATGAGCAGTTCTTC.

The chain uses TRBV7-8 and TRBJ1-1; TRBD1 aligns across 12 bases. The V segment lost 6 bases and the J segment 1 base; nucleotides outside the gene matches: 15. In germline, CDR1 is SGHVS, CDR2 FQNEAQ. This CDR3 spans 19 amino acids. CDR3 DNA sequence: TGTGCCAGCAGAACTCGCTCCGGGACAGGGGGCGCGTGGAACACTGAAGCTTTCTTT. Amino acids: CASRTRSGTGGAWNTEAFF. The full variable domain, with the rest looked up from reference TRBV7-8 and TRBJ1-1, is GAGVSQSPRYKVAKRGQDVALRCDPISGHVSLFWYQQALGQGPEFLTYFQNEAQLDKSGLPSDRFFAERPEGSVSTLKIQRTQQEDSAVYLCASRTRSGTGGAWNTEAFFGQGTRLTVV.